This TCR beta chain came from a study of T-cell memory formation after mild COVID-19. Researchers used 5'RACE with constant-segment primers to make TCR alpha and TCR beta cDNA libraries that carry sample barcodes and UMIs. TCRdb called the 5' RACE reads again in MiXCR, with one record for every CDR3 protein. This table holds 350,000 to 500,000 distinct CDR3 sequences, around 18% found once. With regard to this clonotype: Its cognate antigen is unknown.

Findings and caveats of the study: Whereas later expanders leaned CD4+, clones contracting day 15 to 85 showed a balanced CD4/CD8 makeup. Contracting CD8+ clones were enriched in EMRA, CD4+ mainly in CM and EM.

Germline CDR1 is DFQATT and CDR2 is SNEGSKA (reference sequence). The V end lost 3 bases, the J end lost 3 bases, and 11 bases lay between the germline ends. The CDR3 is made up of 13 amino acids. The receptor was derived from an adult woman who had mild COVID-19 (a few samples of this study predate the infection). Cell type and time point are not known. The chain combines TRBV20-1 with TRBJ1-2; maybe TRBD1 (5 bases). Sequenced input: PBMCs or a T cell subset sorted from them (not recorded which). The CDR3 DNA follows: TGCAGTGCTAGGGGAGGGGCCCACTATGGCTACACCTTC. It specifies CSARGGAHYGYTF.